The next 3 T cell receptor beta chains were all read from a single sample in a study of T cell repertoires in cytomegalovirus infection. TCRdb recomputed calls from the reads with MiXCR, one row per CDR3 protein. This table holds 500,000 to 600,000 distinct CDR3 sequences, about 17% found once. The sequencing sample was made of CD8+ T cells from PBMCs. These receptors all stem from a human donor in good health (CMV status not recorded). Some clones in this sample may be carry-over from other donors' samples.

This clonotype was seen at least ten times. The chain recombines TRBV7-2 with TRBJ2-3; possibly TRBD2 for D (7 bases). This CDR3 has 16 residues. The germline V gene encodes CDR1 SGHTA and CDR2 FQGNSA. Trimming removed 6 bases from V and 9 bases from J, with 25 bases in between. CDR3 loop: CASSPLGAGVMRTQYF. For the CDR3, the DNA is TGTGCCAGCAGTCCTTTGGGGGCGGGAGTGATGAGAACGCAGTATTTT.

The table lists this clonotype with many counts. V is TRBV7-2 and J is TRBJ1-2; 9 bases fit TRBD1. Germline V CDR1 and CDR2: SGHTA, FQGNSA. The CDR3 has 16 residues. V lost 1 base, J lost 8 bases, and 11 bases stayed unmatched. The CDR3 is CASSLVGQGATWGYTF. CDR3 bases: TGTGCCAGCAGCTTAGTGGGACAGGGAGCAACGTGGGGCTACACCTTC.

This chain uses TRBV27 with TRBJ2-7; D is ambiguous. Trimming cost V 5 bases and J 6 bases, with 11 bases left between them. Germline-derived CDR1 and CDR2 are MNHEY and SMNVEV (reference sequence). This CDR3 spans 12 amino acids. The CDR3 DNA follows: TGTGCCAGCAGTCCCCCGACTCTCGAGCAGTACTTC. Translated: CASSPPTLEQYF.